This TCR beta chain was retrieved from a study of graft-versus-host responses after intestinal transplantation. This CDR3 has 13 residues. The V end lost 6 bases, the J end lost 4 bases, and 12 bases lay between the germline ends. Germline CDR1 reads MNHNS; CDR2 reads SASEGT. Of note for this clone: Its antigen is not known.

This table comes from immunoSEQ multiplex PCR, and its TCRdb copy is limited to in-frame clones, with some not included. The sample gives around 84,000 clones, roughly 87% of which show up once; 15% to 20% is in the top ten. The TCR was taken from a human donor who received an intestinal transplant. The sequences come from unstimulated CD8+ T cells sorted from spleen or lymph node cells, collected before intestinal transplant. This rearrangement joins TRBV6-1 to TRBJ1-2; D is undetermined. Here the CDR3 reads CASSSAQAYGYTF. The CDR3 region has the DNA TGTGCCAGCAGCTCCGCCCAGGCCTATGGCTACACCTTC.